One and the same sample provided the 30 T cell receptor beta chains below, sequenced in a study of human T cells and chemical hapten exposure. Documented time point: patch test 1, 2 weeks after DPC sensitization. Sample treatment: therapeutic diphenylcyclopropenone sensitization with weekly scalp DPC. TCRdb used MiXCR to reprocess the RACE reads, holding one entry per CDR3 protein. The data hold more than 65,000 distinct CDR3 sequences, with approximately 8% observed a single time. This sample comprised whole blood, obtained in connection with sensitization to the hapten diphenylcyclopropenone (DPC). Source of these receptors: a woman aged 25 to 39 with alopecia areata. Some clones in this sample may be carry-over from other donors' samples.

This clonotype was counted many times. The V gene is TRBV29-1, the J gene TRBJ2-7; no definite D call. Trimming left V 0 bases short and J 7 bases short, with 7 bases between. Germline assignment: CDR1 SQVTM and CDR2 ANQGSEA. CDR3 size: 11 residues. CDR3 sequence (DNA): TGCAGCGTTGAAGATAGGGCGGAGCAGTACTTC. Its protein is CSVEDRAEQYF.

As concerns this clonotype: A much larger clone sits a single nucleotide away, making a read error possible. The chain links TRBV14 to TRBJ2-1; D call uncertain. Looked up from germline, CDR1 is SGHDN and CDR2 is FVKESK. The length of the CDR3 is 16 residues. CDR3 sequence reads: CASSPSISSSYSEQFF. In DNA form, the CDR3 reads TGTGCCAGCAGCCCGTCGATCTCCAGCTCCTACAGTGAGCAGTTCTTC.

Regarding this clonotype: A read error may produce the germline difference seen at one junction end. The gene calls are TRBV18 and TRBJ1-3, with D uncertain. Germline CDR1 reads KGHSH; CDR2 reads LQKENI. The CDR3 is 15 residues long. The CDR3 protein is CASSPQGDSGTTIYF. The CDR3 DNA reads as TGTGCCAGCTCACCACAGGGCGACTCTGGAACCACCATATATTTT.

The J gene is TRBJ1-1, the V gene TRBV29-1, with no clear D. The CDR3 covers 14 residues. Germline V gene sequence: CDR1 SQVTM, CDR2 ANQGSEA. V lost 6 bases and J lost 10, with 24 bases in between. In DNA form, the CDR3 reads TGCAGCGTCGCCAGCCGCCTCACTGAAGGTGCAGCTTTCTTT. Its protein product is CSVASRLTEGAAFF.

This clonotype was recorded at least ten times. The V and J genes are TRBV4-2 and TRBJ2-7; 11 bases align to TRBD2. Germline V gene lookup returns CDR1 LGHNA and CDR2 YNFKEQ. This CDR3 region has 16 residues. V trimming: 1 base; J trimming: 2 bases; junction bases outside the gene matches: 4. CDR3 DNA sequence: TGTGCCAGCAGCCAAGGAGCTAGCGGGGGGCCCTACGAGCAGTACTTC. Translating it yields CASSQGASGGPYEQYF.

This clonotype was seen ten or more times. The V gene is TRBV12-3 or TRBV12-4, the J gene TRBJ2-7, with D perhaps TRBD1 or TRBD2 (5 bases each). The CDR3 extends over 14 amino acids. Deletions cut 3 bases from V and 4 bases from J, with 13 bases between. CDR3 amino acids: CASSFTGGPYEQYF. CDR3 DNA sequence: TGTGCCAGCAGTTTCACTGGGGGTCCGTACGAGCAGTACTTC.

At least ten counts were recorded for this clonotype. The rearrangement links TRBV16 to TRBJ2-1, with 8 bases identical to TRBD2. The junction had 8 bases not matched to a gene; V was cut back by 2 bases and J by 2 bases. This CDR3 comprises 17 residues. Germline CDR1 reads KGHSY; CDR2 reads FQNENV. The CDR3 protein is CASSQTGGGKAYNEQFF. The CDR3 nucleotides read TGTGCCAGCAGCCAAACCGGGGGGGGTAAGGCCTACAATGAGCAGTTCTTC.

This clonotype was detected many times. The rearrangement links TRBV2 to TRBJ1-1; the D is unclear. The CDR3 contains 13 residues. The V end was cut by 0 bases, the J end by 8 bases, with 10 bases between. Germline lookup yields CDR1 SNHLY and CDR2 FYNNEI. CDR3: CASSEALRMEAFF. The CDR3 DNA sequence: TGTGCCAGCAGTGAAGCGCTTCGGATGGAAGCTTTCTTT.

In its sample, this clonotype was seen many times. The chain is built from TRBV12-3 or TRBV12-4 and TRBJ1-1; D may be TRBD1 (5 bases). V dropped 3 bases and J dropped 6 bases, with 8 bases sitting between them. CDR3 size: 12 residues. The CDR3 reads CASSLGRSEAFF. In DNA form, the CDR3 reads TGTGCCAGCAGTTTGGGACGGTCTGAAGCTTTCTTT.

This clonotype was counted between two and nine times. The chain carries TRBV29-1 and TRBJ2-3, with TRBD2 as a possible D gene (6 bases). Germline V gene lookup returns CDR1 SQVTM and CDR2 ANQGSEA. The CDR3 spans 14 residues. Trimming took off 1 base at V and 2 bases at J, with 10 bases between the two ends. This CDR3 is CSVEGSGATDTQYF. The DNA for the CDR3 is TGCAGCGTTGAAGGTAGCGGAGCCACAGATACGCAGTATTTT.

This clonotype was seen ten or more times. The chain is built from TRBV10-3 and TRBJ1-1, with D perhaps TRBD1 (5 bases). Germline V gene data show CDR1 as ENHRY and CDR2 as SYGVKD. The CDR3 is 13 residues long. Trimming left V 4 bases short and J 6 bases short, with 12 bases between. The DNA for the CDR3 is TGTGCCATCAGTGGCCAGGGAGCGGCTGAAGCTTTCTTT. Residues: CAISGQGAAEAFF.

This clonotype was counted only a few times. The chain links TRBV28 to TRBJ1-2, with 8 bases that match TRBD1. Germline V gene data show CDR1 as MDHEN and CDR2 as SYDVKM. The CDR3 runs 19 residues. J lost 6 bases, V lost 5 bases, and 23 bases had no gene match. The CDR3 DNA sequence: TGTGCCAGCAGTCCTAGCCCAGATAGGACAGGGAGTGATCGCGATGGCTACACCTTC. It codes for CASSPSPDRTGSDRDGYTF.

The sample holds many counts of this clonotype. The V and J genes are TRBV18 and TRBJ1-3; 7 bases are a match to TRBD1. The germline V gene has CDR1 KGHSH and CDR2 LQKENI. CDR3 length equals 15 residues. The V gene end was trimmed by 3 bases and the J gene end by 0 bases; junction bases not matched to a gene: 2. The CDR3, as DNA: TGTGCCAGCTCACCCTGGGACAGCTCTGGAAACACCATATATTTT. This gives the protein CASSPWDSSGNTIYF.

This clonotype was observed many times. This sequence joins TRBV3-1 and TRBJ2-3; 9 nucleotides line up with TRBD1. The CDR3 extends over 17 amino acids. Trimming removed 0 bases from V and 1 base from J; junction bases left unmatched: 5. From germline, CDR1 is LGHDT and CDR2 YNNKEL (reference sequence). CDR3 DNA sequence: TGTGCCAGCAGCCAAGATCCGAGGACAGGGGGCACAGATACGCAGTATTTT. Translation: CASSQDPRTGGTDTQYF.

The chain recombines TRBV12-3 or TRBV12-4 with TRBJ1-1; D is unclear. This CDR3 is 13 amino acids long. The V gene lost 3 bases and the J gene lost 1 base, with 6 bases spanning the gap. In nucleotides, the CDR3 is TGTGCCAGCAGTTTTTGGTGGAACACTGAAGCTTTCTTT. It translates to CASSFWWNTEAFF.

This clonotype was observed a handful of times. The rearrangement joins TRBV5-1 to TRBJ2-1, with 9 bases that match TRBD2. The CDR3 covers 19 residues. Germline CDR1 is SGHRS and CDR2 is YFSETQ. The V and J ends lost 0 bases and 0 bases, in that order; junction bases with no gene match: 10. The CDR3 DNA follows: TGCGCCAGCAGCTTGGGCCGCGGGGGGGCCCGGGCCTCCTACAATGAGCAGTTCTTC. As protein: CASSLGRGGARASYNEQFF.

This clonotype was found a few times. J is TRBJ2-3 and V is TRBV10-3; 10 nucleotides align to TRBD2. CDR1 is ENHRY and CDR2 is SYGVKD in the germline V gene. Trimming took 10 bases from V and 0 from J; bases not matched to a gene: 10. The CDR3 is 16 amino acids. For the CDR3, the DNA is TGTGCCACCCTGGCCACTAGCGGGACTAGCACAGATACGCAGTATTTT. Amino acid sequence: CATLATSGTSTDTQYF.

There are a few counts of this clonotype. The chain uses TRBV3-1 and TRBJ1-5, with D maybe TRBD1 (5 bases). Germline V gene lookup returns CDR1 LGHDT and CDR2 YNNKEL (reference sequence). This CDR3 contains 13 residues. V gave up 0 bases and J gave up 7 bases, with 7 bases separating them. CDR3 coding DNA: TGTGCCAGCAGCCAAGACAGGGAACAGCCCCAGCATTTT. Residues: CASSQDREQPQHF.

This clonotype was seen ten or more times. This chain connects TRBV6-2 or TRBV6-3 to TRBJ2-6; D not resolved. Germline loops: CDR1 MNHEY, CDR2 SVGEGT. The CDR3 contains 16 residues. Trimming removed 2 bases from V and 0 bases from J, with 8 bases in between. CDR3 in amino acids: CASSYPDGSGANVLTF. The DNA of the CDR3 is TGTGCCAGCAGTTACCCGGACGGCTCTGGGGCCAACGTCCTGACTTTC.

This clonotype was picked up many times. The V gene is TRBV7-9, the J gene TRBJ1-1; D is ambiguous. The germline CDR1 and CDR2 sequences are SEHNR and FQNEAQ (reference sequence). The CDR3 sequence is 11 residues long. V gave up 6 bases and J gave up 2 bases, with 4 bases separating them. The CDR3 DNA reads as TGTGCCAGCAGGGGTAACACTGAAGCTTTCTTT. Amino acids: CASRGNTEAFF.

This rearrangement joins TRBV7-2 to TRBJ2-1; TRBD2 agrees at 11 bases. The CDR3 spans 16 residues. From germline, CDR1 is SGHTA and CDR2 FQGNSA. The J segment lost 4 bases and the V segment lost 5 bases, leaving 7 bases of the junction unmatched. As DNA, the CDR3 is TGTGCCAGCAGCATTTTTAGCGGGGGGGCATACAATGAGCAGTTCTTC. Protein sequence: CASSIFSGGAYNEQFF.

This clonotype was counted ten times or more. The gene calls are TRBV27 and TRBJ1-5; D unclear. CDR3 size: 16 residues. Deletions cut 5 bases from V and 0 bases from J, with 14 bases between. Germline CDR1 reads MNHEY; CDR2 reads SMNVEV (reference sequence). In DNA form, the CDR3 reads TGTGCCAGCAGTCCGAATCATTGGTATAGCAATCAGCCCCAGCATTTT. This sequence encodes CASSPNHWYSNQPQHF.

About this clonotype: A read error is possible here, since a much larger clone lies one base away. The chain links TRBV6-4 to TRBJ1-6; perhaps TRBD1 as D (5 bases). Germline V gene lookup returns CDR1 MRHNA and CDR2 SNTAGT. The CDR3 loop spans 18 amino acids. The CDR3 region is CTSSDLEERGTRNSPLHF. The CDR3 DNA follows: TGTACCAGCAGTGACCTAGAGGAACGGGGCACACGGAATTCACCCCTCCACTTT.

This clonotype has only a few counts. This chain uses TRBV10-3 with TRBJ1-1; D not certain. V lost 3 bases and J lost 1, with 6 bases in between. In germline, CDR1 is ENHRY, CDR2 SYGVKD. The length of the CDR3 is 13 residues. The CDR3 reads CAISDQQNTEAFF. Here the CDR3 DNA reads TGTGCCATCAGTGACCAACAGAACACTGAAGCTTTCTTT.

This clonotype was counted at least ten times. This rearrangement joins TRBV27 to TRBJ1-4; weak D call: TRBD1 (5 bases). Germline V lookup: CDR1 MNHEY, CDR2 SMNVEV (reference sequence). V was clipped by 5 bases and J by 0 bases, with 19 bases between them. The CDR3 has 18 residues. This chain's CDR3 is CASSPMWGGFATNEKLFF. The DNA of the CDR3 is TGTGCCAGCAGTCCCATGTGGGGGGGATTTGCAACTAATGAAAAACTGTTTTTT.

This clonotype was picked up many times. J is TRBJ2-7 and V is TRBV5-4; TRBD2 might be the D (6 bases). This CDR3 contains 14 residues. Germline lookup yields CDR1 SGHNT and CDR2 YYREEE (reference sequence). Trimming stripped 4 bases from V and 3 bases from J, with 14 bases between. In nucleotides, the CDR3 is TGTGCCAGCAGCATGGGAGGAAGTTACTACGAGCAGTACTTC. Translation gives CASSMGGSYYEQYF.

There are many counts of this clonotype. V is TRBV7-9 and J is TRBJ2-3; D is possibly TRBD1 or TRBD2 (5 bases each). Deletions cut 3 bases from V and 4 bases from J, with 8 bases between. The germline CDR1 and CDR2 sequences are SEHNR and FQNEAQ (reference sequence). The CDR3 has 13 residues. The CDR3 here is CASSLPGPDTQYF. In nucleotides, the CDR3 is TGTGCCAGCAGCTTGCCGGGGCCAGATACGCAGTATTTT.

This clonotype appeared a few times. This rearrangement joins TRBV7-2 to TRBJ2-3; D not certain. This CDR3 region has 14 residues. Germline V gene sequence: CDR1 SGHTA, CDR2 FQGNSA. V gave up 0 bases and J gave up 3 bases, with 7 bases separating them. The CDR3 is CASSLAFRTDTQYF. CDR3 bases: TGTGCCAGCAGCTTAGCTTTCAGGACAGATACGCAGTATTTT.

As regards this clonotype: This could be a read error, since a much larger clone is one nucleotide away. The rearrangement links TRBV20-1 to TRBJ1-1, with TRBD1 identical over 7 bases. The junction had 2 bases not matched to a gene; V was cut back by 1 base and J by 3 bases. Germline V lookup: CDR1 DFQATT, CDR2 SNEGSKA (reference sequence). The length of the CDR3 is 13 residues. CDR3 protein: CSARGDSDTEAFF. The CDR3 DNA reads TGCAGTGCTAGAGGGGACAGCGACACTGAAGCTTTCTTT.

This clonotype was counted a few times. This rearrangement joins TRBV12-3 or TRBV12-4 to TRBJ1-3, with D uncertain. This CDR3 region has 15 residues. Trimming cost V 7 bases and J 2 bases, with 15 bases left between them. DNA of the CDR3: TGTGCCAGCACCCTTTTCCTTGGACCTGGAAACACCATATATTTT. Its protein is CASTLFLGPGNTIYF.